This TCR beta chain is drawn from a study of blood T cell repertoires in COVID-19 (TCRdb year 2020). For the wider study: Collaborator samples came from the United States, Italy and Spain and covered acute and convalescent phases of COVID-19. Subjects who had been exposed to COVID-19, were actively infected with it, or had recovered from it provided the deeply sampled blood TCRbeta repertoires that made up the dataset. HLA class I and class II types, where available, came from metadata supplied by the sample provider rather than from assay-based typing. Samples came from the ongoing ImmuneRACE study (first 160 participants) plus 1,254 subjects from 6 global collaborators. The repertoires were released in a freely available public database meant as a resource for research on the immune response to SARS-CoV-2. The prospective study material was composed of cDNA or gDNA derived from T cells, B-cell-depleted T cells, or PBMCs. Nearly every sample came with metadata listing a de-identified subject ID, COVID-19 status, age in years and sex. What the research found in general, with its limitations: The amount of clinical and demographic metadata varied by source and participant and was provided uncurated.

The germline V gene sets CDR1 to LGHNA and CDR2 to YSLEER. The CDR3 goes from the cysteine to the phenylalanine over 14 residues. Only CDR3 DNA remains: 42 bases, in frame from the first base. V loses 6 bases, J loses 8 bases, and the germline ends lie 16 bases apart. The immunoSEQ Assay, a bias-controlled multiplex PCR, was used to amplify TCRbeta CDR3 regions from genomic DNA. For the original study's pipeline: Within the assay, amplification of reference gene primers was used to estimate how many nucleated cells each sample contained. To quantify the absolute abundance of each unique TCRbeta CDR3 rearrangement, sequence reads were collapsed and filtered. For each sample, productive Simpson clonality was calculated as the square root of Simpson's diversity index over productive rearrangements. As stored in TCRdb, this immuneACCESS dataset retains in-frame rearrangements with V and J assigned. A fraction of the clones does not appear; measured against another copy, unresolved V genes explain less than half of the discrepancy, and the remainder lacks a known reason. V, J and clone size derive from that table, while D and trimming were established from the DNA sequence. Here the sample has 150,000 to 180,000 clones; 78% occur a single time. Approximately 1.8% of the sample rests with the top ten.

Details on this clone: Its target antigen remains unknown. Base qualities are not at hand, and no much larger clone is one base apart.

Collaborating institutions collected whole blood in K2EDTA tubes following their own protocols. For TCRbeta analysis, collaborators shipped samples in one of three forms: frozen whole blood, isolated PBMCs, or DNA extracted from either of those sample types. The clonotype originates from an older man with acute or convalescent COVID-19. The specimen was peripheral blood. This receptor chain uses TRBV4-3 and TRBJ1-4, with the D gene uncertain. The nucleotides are TGCGCCAGCAGGGGAACGGGGATGACGGAAAAACTGTTTTTT. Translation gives CASRGTGMTEKLFF.